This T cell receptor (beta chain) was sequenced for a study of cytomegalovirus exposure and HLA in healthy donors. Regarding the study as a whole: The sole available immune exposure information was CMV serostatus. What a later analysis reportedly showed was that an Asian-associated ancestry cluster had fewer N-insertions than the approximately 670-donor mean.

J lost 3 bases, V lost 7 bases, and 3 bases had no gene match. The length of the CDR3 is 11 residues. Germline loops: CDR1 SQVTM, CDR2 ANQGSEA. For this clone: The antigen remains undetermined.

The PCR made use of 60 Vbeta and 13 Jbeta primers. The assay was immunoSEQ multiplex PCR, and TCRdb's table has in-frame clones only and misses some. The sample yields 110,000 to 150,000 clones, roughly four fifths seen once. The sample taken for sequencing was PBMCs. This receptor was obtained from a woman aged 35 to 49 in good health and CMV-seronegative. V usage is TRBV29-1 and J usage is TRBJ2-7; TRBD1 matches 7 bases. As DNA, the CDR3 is TGCAGCGCCTGGACAGGCTACGAGCAGTACTTC. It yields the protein CSAWTGYEQYF.